Described below is a single T cell receptor beta chain sequence and its context. Its target is unknown. Looked up from germline, CDR1 is DFQATT and CDR2 is SNEGSKA (reference sequence). The CDR3 contains 14 residues. V was shortened by 5 bases and J by 0 bases, with 11 bases between the two germline ends. This sample stems from a study of T cells in Graves' hyperthyroidism and ophthalmopathy. Study-level results: Ophthalmopathy stood apart from stable hyperthyroidism in a 13 V-J model. Blood also carried most thyroid clonotypes expanded above 0.001.

The investigators amplified TCR beta CDR3 regions from RNA transcripts. The TCR CDR3 first-round RT-PCR relied on the HTBI primer set. TCRdb processed the multiplex PCR reads anew with MiXCR; each CDR3 protein has one entry. The repertoire holds 550,000 to 600,000 distinct CDR3 sequences, with 40% to 55% as singletons. Researchers barred patients who had uncontrolled infection, other autoimmune disease, pregnancy or lactation. Clinical symptoms, serum thyroxine and TRAb, thyroid ultrasound and orbital computed tomography were used for the diagnoses. Sample: peripheral blood or thyroid tissue (not recorded which). The sequence derives from an adult woman with Graves' disease, either hyperthyroidism or ophthalmopathy (not recorded which). The chain combines TRBV20-1 with TRBJ2-1, with a weak D call TRBD2 (6 bases). CDR3 DNA: TGCAGTGCTCGAAGCGGGCCCTCCTACAATGAGCAGTTCTTC. This gives the protein CSARSGPSYNEQFF.